This note documents a single T cell receptor (beta chain) sequence. This sample was included in a study of cytomegalovirus exposure and HLA in healthy donors. 13 Jbeta primers and 60 Vbeta primers were used for the PCR. Some clones are missing from TCRdb's copy, which holds only in-frame ones; the method was immunoSEQ multiplex PCR. The sample lists 50,000 to 60,000 clones, 77% occurring once. V was shortened by 5 bases and J by 2 bases, with 12 bases between the two germline ends. This CDR3 region has 14 residues. CDR1 and CDR2 from the germline V gene are LNHDA and SQIVND (reference sequence). This clonotype was sampled from a woman in her 40s in good health and CMV-seropositive. This chain connects TRBV19 to TRBJ1-1; D call uncertain. Source material: PBMCs. In DNA form, the CDR3 reads TGTGCCAGTAGTTTAGGACTATCTAACACTGAAGCTTTCTTT. Residues: CASSLGLSNTEAFF.